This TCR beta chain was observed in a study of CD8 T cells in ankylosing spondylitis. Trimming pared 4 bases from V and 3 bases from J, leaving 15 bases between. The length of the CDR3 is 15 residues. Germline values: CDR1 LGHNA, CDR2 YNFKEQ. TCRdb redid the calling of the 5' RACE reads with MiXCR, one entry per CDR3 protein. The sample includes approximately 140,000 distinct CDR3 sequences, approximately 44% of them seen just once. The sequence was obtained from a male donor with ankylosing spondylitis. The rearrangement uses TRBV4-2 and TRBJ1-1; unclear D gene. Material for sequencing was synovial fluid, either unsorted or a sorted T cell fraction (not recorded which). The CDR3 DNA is TGTGCCAGCAGCCTCCCCCCGGGGTTAGACACTGAAGCTTTCTTT. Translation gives CASSLPPGLDTEAFF.